This T cell receptor (beta chain) was obtained from a study of PD-L1 blockade in urothelial cancer. About the research overall: From 0 to 3 prior chemotherapy regimens had been given to the patients. Findings and limits, study-wide: Below-median pretreatment blood TCR clonality was a predictor of better survival.

The sample's time point: peripheral blood 6 weeks after treatment start. Sample contribution per patient ranged from 1 to 8, covering pretreatment and on-treatment. The V gene's germline CDR1 is SGHRS and CDR2 YFSETQ. V dropped 4 bases and J dropped 5; count of bases not matched to a gene: 12. CDR3 size: 16 residues. Synthetic TCR analog templates were added to each PCR reaction. Profiling relied on immunoSEQ multiplex PCR, and the TCRdb table lists in-frame clones only, not all of them. The data hold over 100,000 clones, with around 90% observed a single time. Concerning this clone: The antigen is not known.

The sequenced sample was PBMCs, obtained around atezolizumab (anti-PD-L1) treatment. The chain carries TRBV5-1 and TRBJ2-7; 10 nucleotides match TRBD1. This sequence was found in a man in his sixties with urothelial cancer. This chain's CDR3 is CASSIALTGGNDEQYF. CDR3 nucleotide sequence: TGCGCCAGCAGCATCGCTTTGACAGGGGGCAACGACGAGCAGTACTTC.